This T cell receptor beta chain was sequenced for a study of blood T cells in healthy people across ages. Background on the study: Capture by template switching was about one barcoded beta molecule per two T cells. General study findings and limits: Roughly linear age-related decline in beta diversity appeared, significant by age roughly 40.

V was shortened by 0 bases and J by 10 bases, with 10 bases between the two germline ends. CDR3 length: 12 amino acids. CDR1 DFQATT and CDR2 SNEGSKA come from the germline V gene (reference sequence). There are a few counts of this clonotype. Its antigen is not identified. Through a sample-barcoded 5' primer and a J-beta primer mix, a second PCR was run for about 7 to 12 cycles. TCRdb fed the 5' RACE reads into MiXCR, producing one record per CDR3 protein. The sample holds about a million distinct CDR3 sequences, roughly 50% seen once. The clonotype originates from a woman in her fifties or sixties in good health. V and J are TRBV20-1 and TRBJ2-1; D uncertain. What was sequenced was blood. The CDR3 nucleotides read TGCAGTGCTAGAGATCAGAACGGAGAGCAGTTCTTC. It codes for CSARDQNGEQFF.